This T cell receptor beta chain derives from a study of shared clonotypes between healthy human individuals. Sequencing used immunoSEQ multiplex PCR; TCRdb keeps in-frame clones, though not all of them. The table has some 2,000,000 clones, approximately 94% seen once. Germline CDR1 reads SGHRS; CDR2 reads YFSETQ. The CDR3 has 16 amino acids. V shed 3 bases, J shed 1 base, and the junction held 4 bases outside the gene matches. The V call is TRBV5-1, the J call TRBJ2-5, with 12 bases identical to TRBD2. Specimen: naive CD4+ T cells sorted from blood. The subset here: CD45RA+ positively selected. This receptor was identified in a man aged 18-30 years in good health. CDR3 bases: TGCGCCAGCAGCTCACTAGCGGGAGGACTCCAAGAGACCCAGTACTTC. Translation: CASSSLAGGLQETQYF.